This T cell receptor beta chain was captured in a study of CD8+CD57+ T cells in acquired aplastic anemia. Study overall: Sorted CD4+ and CD8+ cells gave an average of approximately 3 ug of DNA. Study observations and caveats: Shared by patients and controls, 25 to 35 CD8+ CDR3s were abundant in patients.

The template for TCR beta VDJ and CDR3 sequence profiling was genomic DNA. MiXCR was run by TCRdb on the reads, yielding one entry per CDR3 protein. The data contain 150,000 to 200,000 distinct CDR3 sequences, less than 50% of them singletons. Trimming took 5 bases from V and 0 from J, leaving 15 bases between them. CDR1 and CDR2 from the germline V gene are SNHLY and FYNNEI. This CDR3 contains 16 residues. Patients sequenced had flow cytometry evidence of CD8+CD57+ cell expansion. The patients, all of them, had severe acquired aplastic anemia. This clonotype came up many times. Its antigen is unknown. The TCR sequence derives from a human donor with aplastic anemia. The sequenced sample consisted of sorted CD4+, CD8+, or CD8+CD57+ T cells (not recorded which) from PBMCs. The genes are TRBV2 and TRBJ2-3; weak D call: TRBD1 (5 bases). CDR3 protein: CASSPFGATSTDTQYF. In nucleotides, the CDR3 is TGTGCCAGCAGTCCTTTTGGGGCAACTAGCACAGATACGCAGTATTTT. The full variable domain, with the rest looked up from reference TRBV2 and TRBJ2-3, is EPEVTQTPSHQVTQMGQEVILRCVPISNHLYFYWYRQILGQKVEFLVSFYNNEISEKSEIFDDQFSVERPDGSNFTLKIRSTKLEDSAMYFCASSPFGATSTDTQYFGPGTRLTVL.